This T cell receptor beta chain was observed in a study of shared clonotypes between healthy human individuals. All donors were Caucasian adults living in Nashville, Tennessee. On ten immunoSEQ deep assay plates, unsorted PBMC DNA was sequenced. The authors' processing: ImmunoSEQ sequences covered only the junction and lacked quality scores; filtering therefore differed. Some clones are missing from TCRdb's copy, which holds only in-frame ones; the method was immunoSEQ multiplex PCR. Clonal size and the V and J genes are those of that table, whereas D and trimming came from the DNA. The sample has about half a million clones, over 70% seen once. This CDR3 spans 15 amino acids. The V gene lost 3 bases and the J gene lost 0 bases, with 9 bases spanning the gap. CDR1 is SGHTA and CDR2 is FQGNSA in the germline V gene.

The chain is built from TRBV7-2 and TRBJ2-4, with a weak D call TRBD2 (5 bases). The TCR originated in a woman aged 40 to 50 in good health. Some clones in this sample may be carry-over from other donors' samples. The material sequenced was PBMCs. In DNA form, the CDR3 reads TGTGCCAGCAGCTTTGACGGGGTAGCCAAAAACATTCAGTACTTC. Translated, it gives CASSFDGVAKNIQYF.